This TCR beta chain emerged from a study of T-cell reconstitution after alpha-beta-depleted transplantation in children. This clonotype was detected a few times. The CDR3 extends over 13 amino acids. V lost 0 bases to trimming and J lost 7 bases, with 8 bases between them. CDR1 is SGHDT and CDR2 is YYEEEE in the germline V gene. Unique molecular identifiers featured in how the TCRbeta library was prepared. TCRdb redid the calling of the PCR reads with MiXCR, one entry per CDR3 protein. Of hundreds of thousands of distinct CDR3 sequences listed, about 24% are singletons. This TCR derives from a female patient aged 2-10 years who had a stem cell transplant for congenital amegakaryocytic thrombocytopenia, so the T cells may come from the graft donor. The source was PBMCs, mostly from graft donor cells, collected 360 days after TCRalphabeta/CD19-depleted stem cell transplant. This chain links TRBV5-6 with TRBJ1-5, with D possibly being TRBD1 (6 bases). CDR3 bases: TGTGCCAGCAGCTTGGCGACAGGCCAGCCCCAGCATTTT. Translation: CASSLATGQPQHF.